This is a list of T cell receptor beta chains from one sample in a study of blood T cell repertoires in COVID-19. The method was immunoSEQ multiplex PCR; TCRdb's version includes in-frame clones alone and lacks a portion of them. The sample holds some 170,000 clones, more than 65% seen once. The sequenced sample consisted of PBMCs or T cells enriched from blood (not recorded which). The receptors shown here come from a man aged 45-65 years who had recovered from COVID-19. Both conserved end residues are part of each CDR3. D genes are given only for firm matches. Expanded clones get a size class; other rows say once, few or many, or leave the size out.

TRBJ2-5 | NA | TRBV6-5 | NA | TGTGCCAGCTTACGGGGGGCCCAAGAGACCCAGTACTTC | CASLRGAQETQYF
TRBJ2-7 | NA | TRBV25-1 | NA | TGTGCCAGCAGTGAGGCAGGGATCTCCTACGAGCAGTACTTC | CASSEAGISYEQYF
TRBJ1-6 | NA | TRBV7-2 | NA | TGTGCCAGCAGCTTTCGCAGATATAATTCACCCCTCCACTTT | CASSFRRYNSPLHF
TRBJ2-7 | TRBD1 | TRBV19 | once | TGTGCCAGTAGTATATCCCGGGACAGGGTCTACGAGCAGTACTTC | CASSISRDRVYEQYF
TRBJ2-5 | NA | TRBV3-1/TRBV3-2 | NA | TGTGCCAGCAGCCAATTGGGGGCAGGGACCCAGTACTTC | CASSQLGAGTQYF
TRBJ1-1 | NA | TRBV6-5 | NA | TGTGCCAGCAGTTACTCCAGGGAGAACACTGAAGCTTTCTTT | CASSYSRENTEAFF
TRBJ1-3 | NA | TRBV5-1 | NA | TGCGCCAGCAGCGGCGGGCCATCGGGCGGAAACACCATATATTTT | CASSGGPSGGNTIYF
TRBJ2-7 | NA | TRBV7-9 | once | TGTGCCAGCAGCTTAGTACAGACCTACGAGCAGTACTTC | CASSLVQTYEQYF
TRBJ2-1 | TRBD1 | TRBV7-6 | NA | TGTGCCAGCAGCTTAGACAGGGGGGCCTACAATGAGCAGTTCTTC | CASSLDRGAYNEQFF
TRBJ1-5 | TRBD1 | TRBV19 | few | TGTGCCAGTAGTCCGAGCGTGGGACAGGGGGTAATTAGTCAGCCCCAGCATTTT | CASSPSVGQGVISQPQHF
TRBJ1-2 | TRBD1 | TRBV2 | NA | TGTGCCAGCAGGGAGGGACAGCCAAACTATGGCTACACCTTC | CASREGQPNYGYTF